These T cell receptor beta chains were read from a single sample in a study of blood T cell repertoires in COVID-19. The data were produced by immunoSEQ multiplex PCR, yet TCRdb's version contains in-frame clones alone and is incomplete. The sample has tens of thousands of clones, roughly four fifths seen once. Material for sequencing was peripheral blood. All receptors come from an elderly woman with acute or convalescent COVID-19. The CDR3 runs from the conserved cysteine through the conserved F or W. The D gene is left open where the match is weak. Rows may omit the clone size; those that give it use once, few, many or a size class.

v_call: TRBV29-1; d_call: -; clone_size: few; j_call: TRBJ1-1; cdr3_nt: TGCAGCGTTGAAAAGCGGGGGATGAACACTGAAGCTTTCTTT; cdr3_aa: CSVEKRGMNTEAFF
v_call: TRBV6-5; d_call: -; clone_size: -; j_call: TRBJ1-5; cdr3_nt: TGTGCCAGCAGAGGAGCCCAGCGGCCCCAGCATTTT; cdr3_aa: CASRGAQRPQHF
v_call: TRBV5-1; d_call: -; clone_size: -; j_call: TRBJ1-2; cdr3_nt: TGCGCCAGCAGCCACGATTACGGGGCTAACTATGGCTACACCTTC; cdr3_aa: CASSHDYGANYGYTF
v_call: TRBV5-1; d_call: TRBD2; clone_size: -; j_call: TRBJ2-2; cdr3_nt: TGCGCCAGCAGCCGACTAGCAGACACCGGGGAGCTGTTTTTT; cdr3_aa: CASSRLADTGELFF
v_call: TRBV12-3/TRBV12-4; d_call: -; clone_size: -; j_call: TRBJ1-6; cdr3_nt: TGTGCCAGCAGTGCAAGGGAGTCTTCACCCCTCCACTTT; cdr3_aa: CASSARESSPLHF
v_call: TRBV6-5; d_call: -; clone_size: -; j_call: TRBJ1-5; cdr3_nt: TGTGCCAGTCAGAAGGAGAGATATTCGCCCCAGCATTTT; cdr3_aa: CASQKERYSPQHF
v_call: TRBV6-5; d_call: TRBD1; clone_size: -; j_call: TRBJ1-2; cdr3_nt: TGTGCCAGCACTCCGGGACAGGGATCCTATGGCTACACCTTC; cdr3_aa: CASTPGQGSYGYTF
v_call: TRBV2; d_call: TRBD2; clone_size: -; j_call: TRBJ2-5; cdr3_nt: TGTGCCAGCAGTGGGGGACTACAAGAGACCCAGTACTTC; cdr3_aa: CASSGGLQETQYF
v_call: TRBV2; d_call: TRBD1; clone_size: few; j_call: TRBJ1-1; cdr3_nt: TGTGCCAGCAACAGGGGGTTGGACACTGAAGCTTTCTTT; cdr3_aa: CASNRGLDTEAFF
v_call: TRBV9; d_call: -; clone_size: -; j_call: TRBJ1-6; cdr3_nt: TGTGCCAGCAGCAAGGAGGGATCGAGCAATTCACCCCTCCACTTT; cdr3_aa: CASSKEGSSNSPLHF
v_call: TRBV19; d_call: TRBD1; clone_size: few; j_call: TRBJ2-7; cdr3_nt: TGTGCCAGTAGTCTCCGACAGGGGTACGAGCAGTACTTC; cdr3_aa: CASSLRQGYEQYF
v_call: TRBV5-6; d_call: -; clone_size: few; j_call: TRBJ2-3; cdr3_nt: TGTGCCAGCAGTCCCCGAAGACATGCCATCACAGATACGCAGTATTTT; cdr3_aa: CASSPRRHAITDTQYF
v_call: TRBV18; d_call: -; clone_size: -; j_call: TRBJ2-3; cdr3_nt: TGTGCCAGCTCACGCACAGGGAAAGGGGATACGCAGTATTTT; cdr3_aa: CASSRTGKGDTQYF
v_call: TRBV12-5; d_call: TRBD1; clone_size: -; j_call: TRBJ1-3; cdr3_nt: TGTGCTAGTGGATTCCCGGGACAGAAGCCCTGGATATATTTT; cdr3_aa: CASGFPGQKPWIYF
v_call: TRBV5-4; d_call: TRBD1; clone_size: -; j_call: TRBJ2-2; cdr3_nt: TGTGCCAGCGGCCGGGACAGAGGCACCGGGGAGCTGTTTTTT; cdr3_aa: CASGRDRGTGELFF
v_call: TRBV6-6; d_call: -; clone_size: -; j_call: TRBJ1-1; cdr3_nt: TGTGCCAGCAGTCAGAAAAAACAGGGTGTCACTGAAGCTTTCTTT; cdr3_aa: CASSQKKQGVTEAFF
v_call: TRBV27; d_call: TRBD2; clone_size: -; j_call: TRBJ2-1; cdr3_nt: TGTGCCAGCAGTTTACTAGCGGGGAGTGGCAATGAGCAGTTCTTC; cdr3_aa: CASSLLAGSGNEQFF
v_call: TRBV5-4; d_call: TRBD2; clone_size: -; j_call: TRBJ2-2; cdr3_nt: TGTGCCAGCAGCCTAGCGGGGGGGCTCGGCGGGGAGCTGTTTTTT; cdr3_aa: CASSLAGGLGGELFF
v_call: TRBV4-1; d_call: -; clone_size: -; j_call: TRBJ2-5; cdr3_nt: TGCGCCAGCAGCCAAGGGCCCGGATCAGGGGTTGAGACCCAGTACTTC; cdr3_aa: CASSQGPGSGVETQYF
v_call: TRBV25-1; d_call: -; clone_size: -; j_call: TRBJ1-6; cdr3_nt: TGTGCCAGCAGGGAGGGTGGGTATAATTCACCCCTCCACTTT; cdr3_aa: CASREGGYNSPLHF
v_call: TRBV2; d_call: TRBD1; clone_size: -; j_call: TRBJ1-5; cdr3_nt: TGTGCCAGCAGCTGGACAGGACCTAATCAGCCCCAGCATTTT; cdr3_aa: CASSWTGPNQPQHF
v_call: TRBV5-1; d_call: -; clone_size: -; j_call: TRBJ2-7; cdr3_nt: TGCGCCAGCAGCTTGGCTTTGGGCACCTACGAGCAGTACTTC; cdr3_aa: CASSLALGTYEQYF
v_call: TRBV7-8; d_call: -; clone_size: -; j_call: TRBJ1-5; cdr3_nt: TGTGCCAGCAGCCGGGCAGCAGGTAATCAGCCCCAGCATTTT; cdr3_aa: CASSRAAGNQPQHF
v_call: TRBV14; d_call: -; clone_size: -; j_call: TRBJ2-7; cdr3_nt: TGTGCCAGCAGCCCGGGGTACGAGCAGTACTTC; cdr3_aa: CASSPGYEQYF
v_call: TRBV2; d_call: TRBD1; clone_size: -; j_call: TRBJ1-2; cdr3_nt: TGTGCCAGCACCCGGACAGGGGGCGCCGGTAACTATGGCTACACCTTC; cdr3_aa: CASTRTGGAGNYGYTF
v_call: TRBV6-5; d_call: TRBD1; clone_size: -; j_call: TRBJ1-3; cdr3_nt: TGTGCCAGCAGCCCACAGGGGTCTGGAAACACCATATATTTT; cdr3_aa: CASSPQGSGNTIYF
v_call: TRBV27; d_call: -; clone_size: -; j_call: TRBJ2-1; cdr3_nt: TGTGCCAGCAGTACCCGACAGGTATCGGGAAACAATGAGCAGTTCTTC; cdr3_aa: CASSTRQVSGNNEQFF
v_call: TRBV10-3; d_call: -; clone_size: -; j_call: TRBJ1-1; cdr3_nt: TGTGCCATCAGTGAGTCACAAGGGCAGGGGAACACTGAAGCTTTCTTT; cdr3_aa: CAISESQGQGNTEAFF
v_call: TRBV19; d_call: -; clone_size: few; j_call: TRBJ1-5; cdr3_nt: TGTGCCAGTAGCCCACTTGATCAGCCCCAGCATTTT; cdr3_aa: CASSPLDQPQHF
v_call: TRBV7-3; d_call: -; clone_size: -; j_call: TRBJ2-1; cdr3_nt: TGTGCCAGCAGCCCGACGGGACTTGTGAATGAGCAGTTCTTC; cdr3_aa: CASSPTGLVNEQFF
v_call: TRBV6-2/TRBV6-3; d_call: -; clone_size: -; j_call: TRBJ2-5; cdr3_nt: TGTGCCAGCAGTTACGTGGTGGGAGGGACAAAAGAGACCCAGTACTTC; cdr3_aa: CASSYVVGGTKETQYF
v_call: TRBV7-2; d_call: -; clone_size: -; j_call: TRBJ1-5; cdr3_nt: TGTGCCAGCAGCGGAGGGAGGGGAGCCCATGAGCCCCAGCATTTT; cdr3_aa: CASSGGRGAHEPQHF
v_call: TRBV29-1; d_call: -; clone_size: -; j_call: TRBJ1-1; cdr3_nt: TGCAGCGTTGTCCGGGGGAGCACTGAAGCTTTCTTT; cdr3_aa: CSVVRGSTEAFF
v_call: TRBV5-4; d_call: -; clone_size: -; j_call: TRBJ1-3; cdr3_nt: TGTGCCAGCAGCTTAAGTCTCAGGGGCGACACCATATATTTT; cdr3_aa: CASSLSLRGDTIYF
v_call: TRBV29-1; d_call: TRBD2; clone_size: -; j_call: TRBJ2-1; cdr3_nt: TGCAGCGCCAACGGAGCGGGAGGAAACAATGAGCAGTTCTTC; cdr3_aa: CSANGAGGNNEQFF
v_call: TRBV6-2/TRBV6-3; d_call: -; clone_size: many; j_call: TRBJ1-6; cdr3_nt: TGTGCCAGCACCCCGACGGAAAGGACAGAAACTTCACCCCTCCACTTT; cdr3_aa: CASTPTERTETSPLHF
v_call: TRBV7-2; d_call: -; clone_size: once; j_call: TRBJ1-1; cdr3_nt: TGTGCCAGCAGCTTACAGGAAAACACTGAAGCTTTCTTT; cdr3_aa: CASSLQENTEAFF
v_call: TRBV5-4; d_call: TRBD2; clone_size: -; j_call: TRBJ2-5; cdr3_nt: TGTGCCAGCAGCAGCGCGGGGGGGACTTGGGAGACCCAGTACTTC; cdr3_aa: CASSSAGGTWETQYF
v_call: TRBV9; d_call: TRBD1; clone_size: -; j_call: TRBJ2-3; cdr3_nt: TGTGCCAGCAGCGTATGGGCAGGGGGCCATTCAGATACGCAGTATTTT; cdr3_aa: CASSVWAGGHSDTQYF
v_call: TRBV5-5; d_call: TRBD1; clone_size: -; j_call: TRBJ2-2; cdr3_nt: TGTGCCAGCAGCTTGGGGCAGGGGGCGACCGGGGAGCTGTTTTTT; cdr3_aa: CASSLGQGATGELFF